Shown below are 26 T cell receptor beta chains from a single sample sequenced in a study of CD4 T cell repertoires in COVID-19. Sequenced by immunoSEQ multiplex PCR; TCRdb stores in-frame clones only, minus some. The repertoire holds 65,000 to 95,000 clones, with under 90% as singletons. Sample: CD4+ T cells from peripheral blood, taken after recovery from COVID-19. All receptors come from a human donor who had COVID-19.

The genes are TRBV18 and TRBJ1-5; D remains unclear. The length of the CDR3 is 16 residues. Trimming took 2 bases from V and 1 from J, leaving 12 bases between them. CDR1 is KGHSH, CDR2 LQKENI, per germline. The CDR3 sequence is CASSPRSVPSNQPQHF. CDR3 sequence (DNA): TGTGCCAGCTCACCAAGGTCCGTGCCGAGCAATCAGCCCCAGCATTTT.

This sequence joins TRBV7-2 and TRBJ2-2, with no clear D. Germline loops: CDR1 SGHTA, CDR2 FQGNSA. CDR3 size: 13 residues. The V and J ends lost 2 bases and 6 bases respectively, with 7 bases between them. The CDR3 spells CASSLQQPGELFF. The CDR3 DNA is TGTGCCAGCAGCTTACAACAGCCCGGGGAGCTGTTTTTT. The complete variable domain, with remaining parts taken from reference TRBV7-2 and TRBJ2-2, reads GAGVSQSPSNKVTEKGKDVELRCDPISGHTALYWYRQSLGQGLEFLIYFQGNSAPDKSGLPSDRFSAERTGGSVSTLTIQRTQQEDSAVYLCASSLQQPGELFFGEGSRLTVL.

The chain has TRBV4-1 and TRBJ2-2, with TRBD2 matching 13 bases. J gave up 4 bases and V 4 bases, and 9 bases lay outside the gene matches. CDR1 MGHRA and CDR2 YSYEKL come from the germline V gene. This CDR3 comprises 18 residues. Written as DNA, the CDR3 is TGCGCCAGCAGCCCGGGGACTAGCGGGACTCTGGGCACCGGGGAGCTGTTTTTT. It is translated as CASSPGTSGTLGTGELFF.

The chain is built from TRBV5-1 and TRBJ2-2, with a tentative D call TRBD2 (6 bases). CDR1 is SGHRS, CDR2 YFSETQ, per germline. This CDR3 region has 15 residues. V was cut by 0 bases and J by 6 bases, with 12 bases left in between. In nucleotides, the CDR3 is TGCGCCAGCAGCTTGGAGGGACTCACCGCCGGGGAGCTGTTTTTT. This codes for CASSLEGLTAGELFF. Supplemented by reference TRBV5-1 and TRBJ2-2, the full variable domain reads KAGVTQTPRYLIKTRGQQVTLSCSPISGHRSVSWYQQTPGQGLQFLFEYFSETQRNKGNFPGRFSGRQFSNSRSEMNVSTLELGDSALYLCASSLEGLTAGELFFGEGSRLTVL.

The rearrangement uses TRBV29-1 and TRBJ2-3; maybe TRBD1 (5 bases). V was cut by 4 bases and J by 1 base, with 12 bases left in between. Looked up from germline, CDR1 is SQVTM and CDR2 is ANQGSEA. CDR3 length: 14 residues. The CDR3, as DNA: TGCAGCGTTGGACAGACCAGTGGCACAGATACGCAGTATTTT. Its translation: CSVGQTSGTDTQYF.

Remarks on this clone: Other nucleotide sequences in the sample specify the same CDR3. V and J are TRBV5-1 and TRBJ1-2, with TRBD1 identical over 10 bases. Germline assignment: CDR1 SGHRS and CDR2 YFSETQ. V dropped 2 bases and J dropped 6; count of bases not matched to a gene: 4. The CDR3 has 14 amino acids. The CDR3 bases are TGCGCCAGCAGCTTCTCCGGGACAGGGGATGGCTACACCTTC. Its protein product is CASSFSGTGDGYTF.

V is TRBV29-1 and J is TRBJ2-7, with D possibly matching TRBD1 (6 bases). The ends were cut back, 7 bases at V and 7 bases at J, with 14 bases in the middle. CDR3 length equals 11 residues. Germline CDR1 SQVTM, CDR2 ANQGSEA. CDR3 sequence reads: CSAMGAEEQYF. DNA of the CDR3: TGCAGCGCGATGGGGGCGGAGGAGCAGTACTTC.

This clone was seen only once. The rearrangement joins TRBV11-3 to TRBJ2-3; 7 positions agree with TRBD2. V lost 3 bases, J lost 3 bases, and 9 bases stayed unmatched. Germline CDR1 SGHNT, CDR2 YENEEA. The CDR3 consists of 16 residues. CDR3 sequence reads: CASSLRLGEGTDTQYF. The DNA for the CDR3 is TGTGCCAGCAGCTTGCGGTTGGGGGAGGGGACAGATACGCAGTATTTT.

This chain joins TRBV2 and TRBJ2-3, with a weak D call TRBD1 (5 bases). This CDR3 is built from 15 residues. CDR1 is SNHLY and CDR2 is FYNNEI in the germline V gene. Trimming removed 2 bases from V and 0 bases from J, with 9 bases in between. CDR3 sequence reads: CASSERGPSTDTQYF. CDR3 DNA: TGTGCCAGCAGTGAAAGGGGTCCTAGCACAGATACGCAGTATTTT.

The chain links TRBV5-4 to TRBJ2-5; no reliable D call. This CDR3 contains 14 residues. CDR1 is SGHNT, CDR2 YYREEE, per germline (reference sequence). V was trimmed by 0 bases and J by 5 bases, leaving 11 bases between them. The CDR3 loop reads CASSLERAGETQYF. DNA for the CDR3: TGTGCCAGCAGCTTGGAAAGGGCTGGGGAGACCCAGTACTTC.

V is TRBV18 and J is TRBJ1-1; D uncertain. The V gene's germline CDR1 is KGHSH and CDR2 LQKENI. Trimming left V 6 bases short and J 0 bases short, with 8 bases between. The CDR3 spans 13 residues. DNA for the CDR3: TGTGCCAGCTCCGACGCCATGAACACTGAAGCTTTCTTT. This encodes CASSDAMNTEAFF.

The chain combines TRBV7-9 with TRBJ1-4, with 8 positions matching TRBD1. The V gene's germline CDR1 is SEHNR and CDR2 FQNEAQ (reference sequence). The CDR3 runs 17 residues. The V and J ends lost 2 bases and 0 bases, in that order; junction bases with no gene match: 5. CDR3 residues: CASSLTGQVATNEKLFF. Written as DNA, the CDR3 is TGTGCCAGCAGCTTAACGGGACAGGTTGCAACTAATGAAAAACTGTTTTTT.

This clone was observed a handful of times. The chain uses TRBV10-2 and TRBJ1-4; maybe TRBD1 (5 bases). V lost 7 bases, J lost 8 bases, and 17 bases lay in between. The CDR3 extends over 14 amino acids. CDR1 and CDR2 (germline): WSHSY, SAAADI. This chain's CDR3 is CASNRGGTEEKLFF. The CDR3 DNA sequence: TGCGCCAGCAACCGGGGGGGGACCGAAGAAAAACTGTTTTTT.

The V gene is TRBV28, the J gene TRBJ2-1; D might be TRBD1 (6 bases). Trimming pared 3 bases from V and 2 bases from J, leaving 8 bases between. Germline-derived CDR1 and CDR2 are MDHEN and SYDVKM. This CDR3 comprises 14 residues. DNA for the CDR3: TGTGCCAGCAGTTTTCAGGGGCCCTACAATGAGCAGTTCTTC. This translates into CASSFQGPYNEQFF.

J is TRBJ2-3 and V is TRBV30; TRBD1 aligns across 7 bases. V lost 1 base and J lost 2; bases outside the gene matches: 6. There are 15 residues in the CDR3. The germline V gene encodes CDR1 GTSNPN and CDR2 SVGIG (reference sequence). The CDR3 region has the DNA TGTGCCTGGAGTGCCAGACAGGGCACCACAGATACGCAGTATTTT. The encoded protein is CAWSARQGTTDTQYF.

This sequence joins TRBV5-4 and TRBJ2-6; D perhaps matches TRBD2 (6 bases). With 4 bases removed from V and 0 bases from J, the gap between germline ends came to 17 bases. There are 18 residues in the CDR3. From germline, CDR1 is SGHNT and CDR2 YYREEE (reference sequence). As DNA, the CDR3 is TGTGCCAGCAGCCCACGCGGGGTGGAGAGCTCTGGGGCCAACGTCCTGACTTTC. Translating gives CASSPRGVESSGANVLTF.

The V call is TRBV21-1, the J call TRBJ1-5. TRBV21-1 constitutes a pseudogene. The CDR3 totals 19 residues. Here the CDR3 DNA reads TGTGCCAGCAACAACATGTTAAAGGTTACCCTGAATAGCAATCAGCCCCAGCATTTT. This sequence encodes CASNNMLKVTLNSNQPQHF.

The chain combines TRBV11-3 with TRBJ1-1; TRBD1 matches 8 bases. Germline V gene data show CDR1 as SGHNT and CDR2 as YENEEA. The CDR3 has 14 residues. V lost 5 bases and J lost 3; bases outside the gene matches: 5. The CDR3 region has the DNA TGTGCCAGCAGCGCAGGGGGCAAGGACACTGAAGCTTTCTTT. Translation: CASSAGGKDTEAFF.

V gene TRBV11-3 combines with J gene TRBJ2-1; 9 nucleotides agree with TRBD2. CDR1 is SGHNT, CDR2 YENEEA, per germline. The V segment lost 5 bases and the J segment 5 bases; nucleotides outside the gene matches: 7. CDR3 length: 15 amino acids. In nucleotides, the CDR3 is TGTGCCAGCAGCCCAGGGGGACTAGCTGACAATGAGCAGTTCTTC. This encodes CASSPGGLADNEQFF.

This chain links TRBV5-4 with TRBJ1-3, with TRBD1 as a possible D gene (6 bases). V lost 5 bases, J lost 2 bases, and 14 bases lay in between. Germline V gene lookup returns CDR1 SGHNT and CDR2 YYREEE (reference sequence). This CDR3 is built from 15 residues. The chain's CDR3 is CASSRRTEAGNTIYF. CDR3 in DNA: TGTGCCAGCAGTCGGCGGACAGAGGCTGGAAACACCATATATTTT.

The table lists this clone with a count of one. The chain employs TRBV6-1 and TRBJ2-3; D is uncertain. CDR1 and CDR2 (germline): MNHNS, SASEGT. The length of the CDR3 is 16 residues. Trimming took off 3 bases at V and 2 bases at J, with 15 bases between the two ends. The CDR3 DNA is TGTGCCAGCAGTGATACCTTAGAGAGTTTCACAGATACGCAGTATTTT. This encodes CASSDTLESFTDTQYF.

J is TRBJ2-7 and V is TRBV27; 7 nucleotides match TRBD2. Trimming removed 5 bases from V and 4 bases from J; junction bases left unmatched: 5. This CDR3 region has 13 residues. Germline V gene data show CDR1 as MNHEY and CDR2 as SMNVEV (reference sequence). The DNA for the CDR3 is TGTGCCAGCAGTCCATGGGAGGGTTACGAGCAGTACTTC. Amino acid sequence: CASSPWEGYEQYF.

In this sample, this clone turned up a few times. The CDR3 nucleotides are TGTGCCAGCAGCTTTCCGGGTACGCCCCAGCATTTT. Translated, it gives CASSFPGTPQHF. V gene TRBV7-2 combines with J gene TRBJ1-5; no definite D call. Per the germline V gene, CDR1 is SGHTA and CDR2 is FQGNSA. V was cut by 3 bases and J by 9 bases, with 9 bases left in between. CDR3 length equals 12 residues.

This rearrangement joins TRBV28 to TRBJ1-5; no clear D gene. Germline V CDR1 and CDR2: MDHEN, SYDVKM. Trimming removed 5 bases at V and 2 bases at J, with 10 bases between. The CDR3 runs to 14 residues. This chain's CDR3 is CASSPQLGNQPQHF. In DNA, the CDR3 is TGTGCCAGCAGTCCCCAGCTAGGCAATCAGCCCCAGCATTTT. The whole variable domain, filled in from reference TRBV28 and TRBJ1-5, reads DVKVTQSSRYLVKRTGEKVFLECVQDMDHENMFWYRQDPGLGLRLIYFSYDVKMKEKGDIPEGYSVSREKKERFSLILESASTNQTSMYLCASSPQLGNQPQHFGDGTRLSIL.

This clone was seen a single time. The chain uses TRBV10-3 and TRBJ1-5; D not resolved. In germline, CDR1 is ENHRY, CDR2 SYGVKD. The CDR3 has 13 residues. The V and J ends lost 7 bases and 6 bases respectively, with 13 bases between them. CDR3 DNA: TGTGCCATCAACGACGGAGACGGTCAGCCCCAGCATTTT. It translates to CAINDGDGQPQHF.

The chain has TRBV11-3 and TRBJ1-1, with D hard to call. V dropped 2 bases and J dropped 3 bases, with 10 bases sitting between them. CDR1 is SGHNT and CDR2 is YENEEA in the germline V gene. The CDR3 extends over 14 amino acids. This CDR3 is CASSLYSRDTEAFF. The DNA of the CDR3 is TGTGCCAGCAGCTTATATTCTAGGGACACTGAAGCTTTCTTT.